This TCR beta chain was identified in a study of blood T cell repertoires in COVID-19. Across the study: From the United States, Italy and Spain came samples of acute and convalescent COVID-19. From T cells, B-cell-depleted T cells, or PBMCs came the material, which was cDNA or gDNA.

The authors' processing: By means of reference gene primer amplification, nucleated cell counts were estimated. Sequenced by immunoSEQ multiplex PCR; TCRdb stores in-frame clones only, minus some. The V and J calls and clone size come from that table; D and trimming were worked out from the DNA. The table includes about 210,000 clones, approximately 82% detected once. In germline, CDR1 is MNHEY, CDR2 SMNVEV (reference sequence). J was trimmed by 4 bases and V by 5 bases; bases with no gene match: 14. The CDR3 extends over 16 amino acids. The chain links TRBV27 to TRBJ2-7; 7 positions match TRBD2. Specimen: peripheral blood. This TCR was sampled from a man aged 45-65 years with active or convalescent COVID-19. The CDR3 spells CASSQLGGRIHYEQYF. In DNA form, the CDR3 reads TGTGCCAGCAGTCAACTTGGCGGGAGAATCCATTACGAGCAGTACTTC.